This T cell receptor (beta chain) stems from a study of shared clonotypes between healthy human individuals (TCRdb year 2020). In terms of the full investigation: The cohort included a few men and a couple of women between 18 and 49 years of age. Blood TCR repertoires of about five healthy adults were deeply sequenced to estimate repertoire size and the extent of clonotype sharing between individuals. Different laboratories and diverse techniques were used to prepare libraries and sequence TCR repertoires, to increase sequencing depth and limit assay-specific biases. Per donor, three plates each were used for CD4 naive and CD4 memory, two for CD8 naive, and one for CD8 memory. Between about 0.94 and 8.9 billion PBMCs per donor were obtained by leukapheresis. Study-level results and caveats: Pairwise subsampling led to the expectation that sequencing depth would affect the degree of clonotype sharing among donors. Compared with non-shared clonotypes, the clonotypes found in all four sorted-subset donors had higher generation probabilities. Sampling was restricted to blood, and TCR repertoires in tissues likely differ from the TCR repertoires found in blood. Because the study included a small number of donors, the genetic and exposure-history diversity represented was limited. Across a few donors, roughly 5% of naive CD4, approximately 4% of naive CD8, around 2.5% of memory CD4, and approximately 0.4% of memory CD8 clonotypes were shared. Larger estimated clonotype richness was generally found for naive subsets than for memory subsets. Even with the large sequencing depth, rarefaction of the sorted-subset datasets indicated that sequencing was incomplete.

Via the germline V gene (reference sequence), CDR1 is WNHNN and CDR2 SYGVQD. From its cysteine to its phenylalanine, the CDR3 spans 11 amino acids. The kept DNA is CDR3 alone, 33 bases in frame from the first base. Relative to germline, V is 3 bases shorter and J is 7 bases shorter, with 6 bases between their ends. CD8 naive samples consisted of CD45RO-negative cells that were positively selected for CCR7, yielding a CD45RA+CCR7+ population without TemRA cells. The donors were healthy, HIV-negative adults who had no recently reported acute infections or vaccinations. Only Caucasian adults living in Nashville, Tennessee, USA were represented among the donors. After blood collection by leukapheresis, PBMCs were isolated using Ficoll-Histopaque density gradient centrifugation and then cryopreserved in the vapor phase of liquid nitrogen. Analytical flow cytometry was used to check the purity and quantity of every magnetically sorted T cell population. Each sorted fraction had its genomic DNA isolated and then quantified by UV absorbance on a Nanodrop 2000c.

Using the deep immunoSEQ assay, TCR CDR3 regions were amplified from genomic DNA by multiplex PCR. For each cell subset, the extracted genomic DNA was distributed evenly across all wells of several immunoSEQ 96-well plates, and each plate served as one replicate. For sorted subsets, around 200 ng genomic DNA, equal to tens of thousands of T cell genomes, was loaded into each replicate PCR. Purified libraries were measured with a Qubit 3.0 fluorometer, size-checked on a Bioanalyzer 2100, and measured again with the KAPA Library Quantification kit. Every immunoSEQ 96-well plate was sequenced on a dedicated single-read 150-cycle Illumina NextSeq 550 flow cell. The original methods were these. Because only junctional sequences without quality scores were contained in the immunoSEQ output, filtering matching that applied to full-length reads could not be performed. To assign V/J genes and CDR3, sequences were annotated against IMGT germline references using PyIR, a Python wrapper for IgBLAST v1.9. Reads were removed for weak V/J assignments (E-value above 1e-6), missing CDR3, stop codons, out-of-frame junctions, or ambiguous translated residues. V3J clonotypes were defined by identical inferred V gene, J gene, and CDR3 amino acid sequence. Percentage overlap between repertoires was computed as shared unique clonotypes divided by the size of the smaller repertoire. Richness of each repertoire was evaluated using RTK rarefaction, the Chao1 estimator, and Recon v2.1 estimates of unobserved clonotypes. OLGA was used to compute generation probabilities for all TCRbeta clonotypes that the gDNA method yielded from several donors. TCRdb took over this immuneACCESS table, retaining in-frame rearrangements with V and J assigned. Such tables are incomplete; in checked studies, under half of the missing clones stem from an unresolved V gene, and the remainder is unexplained. V, J and clone size derive from that table, while D and trimming were established from the DNA sequence. The sample table contains around 550,000 clones; only one count was recorded for approximately 95% of them. About 0.11% of the sample is in the top ten clones.

This clone was recorded once. What this receptor recognizes is not known. No base quality values were provided; no much bigger clone lies one nucleotide off. Other DNA sequences in this sample translate to the same CDR3. The receptor chain draws on TRBV10-1 and TRBJ1-1; the best D guess is TRBD1, with 5 bases matching. The specimen was naive CD8+ T cells sorted from blood. What this sample's cell subset or site label stands for: CD45RA+CCR7+. This TCR was recovered from a woman in her twenties or thirties in good health. The CDR3 protein: CASSDGGEAFF. The nucleotide sequence is given as TGCGCCAGCAGTGATGGGGGTGAAGCTTTCTTT.